Below are 18 T cell receptor beta chains sequenced from a single sample in a study of cytomegalovirus exposure and HLA in healthy donors. The PCR contained 60 Vbeta and 13 Jbeta primers. Here immunoSEQ multiplex PCR was the method, and the copy in TCRdb shows in-frame clones only, minus some. The data contain about 150,000 clones, roughly 84% of them singletons. What was sequenced was PBMCs. Every receptor here comes from a woman aged 18 to 35 in good health and CMV-seronegative.

This rearrangement joins TRBV7-8 to TRBJ2-7; a weak D match, TRBD2 (6 bases). The V gene lost 6 bases and the J gene lost 0 bases, with 18 bases spanning the gap. There are 16 residues in the CDR3. The germline V gene has CDR1 SGHVS and CDR2 FQNEAQ. The chain's CDR3 is CASRSSRGSSSYEQYF. CDR3 nucleotide sequence: TGTGCCAGCAGATCCTCCCGGGGGTCGAGCTCCTACGAGCAGTACTTC.

CDR3 protein: CASSQKTGLVEKLFF. The CDR3 DNA sequence: TGCGCCAGCAGCCAGAAGACAGGGCTAGTTGAAAAACTGTTTTTT. J is TRBJ1-4 and V is TRBV4-1; TRBD1 matches at 7 bases. Germline V lookup: CDR1 MGHRA, CDR2 YSYEKL. Losses at the gene ends were 3 bases for V and 7 bases for J; bases not matched to a gene: 8. This CDR3 has 15 amino acids.

The chain joins TRBV5-1 to TRBJ2-7; 7 bases align to TRBD1. V shed 4 bases and J 0 bases; nucleotides not matched to a gene: 7. In germline, CDR1 is SGHRS, CDR2 YFSETQ. The CDR3 length is 15 residues. The CDR3 bases are TGCGCCAGCAGCCGGGACAGCCCAAGCTCCTACGAGCAGTACTTC. This codes for CASSRDSPSSYEQYF.

Notes on this clone: At one end the junction does not follow the germline gene, possibly because of a read error. The chain links TRBV2 to TRBJ2-6; the D gene is possibly TRBD1 (5 bases). The CDR3 has 15 amino acids. Germline CDR1 and CDR2: SNHLY and FYNNEI. The CDR3 reads CASSEGASGANGLTF. For the CDR3, the DNA is TGTGCCAGCAGTGAAGGGGCCTCTGGGGCCAACGGCCTGACTTTC.

The chain has TRBV7-3 and TRBJ1-1; 9 nucleotides agree with TRBD1. J was trimmed by 5 bases and V by 3 bases; bases with no gene match: 1. This CDR3 is 13 amino acids long. Germline assignment: CDR1 SGHTA and CDR2 FQGTGA. CDR3 sequence (DNA): TGTGCCAGCAGCTTCGACAGGGGGACTGAAGCTTTCTTT. It translates to CASSFDRGTEAFF.

This clone was picked up one time. The rearrangement links TRBV30 to TRBJ1-2, with 11 bases fitting TRBD1. This CDR3 comprises 13 residues. V shed 7 bases, J shed 4 bases, and the junction held 5 bases outside the gene matches. Germline assignment: CDR1 GTSNPN and CDR2 SVGIG (reference sequence). The CDR3 bases are TGTGCCTCCCGGGACAGGGGGATCTATGGCTACACCTTC. The encoded protein is CASRDRGIYGYTF. The full variable domain, rest sourced from reference TRBV30 and TRBJ1-2, is SQTIHQWPATLVQPVGSPLSLECTVEGTSNPNLYWYRQAAGRGLQLLFYSVGIGQISSEVPQNLSASRPQDRQFILSSKKLLLSDSGFYLCASRDRGIYGYTFGSGTRLTVV.

CDR3 DNA sequence: TGTGCCACCACCTACACAGGGAACACTGAAGCTTTCTTT. Translated, it gives CATTYTGNTEAFF. The J gene is TRBJ1-1, the V gene TRBV2; the D gene is possibly TRBD1 (5 bases). The germline CDR1 and CDR2 sequences are SNHLY and FYNNEI. CDR3 length: 13 amino acids. V was pared by 10 bases and J by 1 base, with 13 bases between.

The chain has TRBV14 and TRBJ1-1; 8 nucleotides agree with TRBD1. CDR1 and CDR2 from the germline V gene are SGHDN and FVKESK. The CDR3 contains 14 residues. V lost 0 bases and J lost 7; bases outside the gene matches: 4. DNA of the CDR3: TGTGCCAGCAGCCAAGAGGACAGGGCAGATGAAGCTTTCTTT. Encoded protein: CASSQEDRADEAFF. The whole variable domain, remainder taken from reference TRBV14 and TRBJ1-1, is EAGVTQFPSHSVIEKGQTVTLRCDPISGHDNLYWYRRVMGKEIKFLLHFVKESKQDESGMPNNRFLAERTGGTYSTLKVQPAELEDSGVYFCASSQEDRADEAFFGQGTRLTVV.

In this sample, this clone turned up a few times. This rearrangement joins TRBV7-2 to TRBJ2-1, with D unresolved. Germline values: CDR1 SGHTA, CDR2 FQGNSA. Trimming cost V 3 bases and J 4 bases, with 7 bases left between them. The CDR3 spans 13 residues. CDR3 DNA sequence: TGTGCCAGCAGCTTGGCGGTATACAATGAGCAGTTCTTC. Residues: CASSLAVYNEQFF.

The rearrangement links TRBV11-2 to TRBJ2-1, with D perhaps matching TRBD2 (6 bases). Per the germline V gene, CDR1 is SGHAT and CDR2 is FQNNGV. Trimming took 5 bases from V and 0 from J, leaving 14 bases between them. This CDR3 has 16 amino acids. The DNA of the CDR3 is TGTGCCAGCAGCCCGGCCCGGGGGAGCTCCTACAATGAGCAGTTCTTC. It translates to CASSPARGSSYNEQFF.

This rearrangement joins TRBV30 to TRBJ2-3; 12 bases map to TRBD2. V was clipped by 4 bases and J by 6 bases; unmatched bases: 5. Germline V gene lookup returns CDR1 GTSNPN and CDR2 SVGIG (reference sequence). The CDR3 has 14 residues. DNA for the CDR3: TGTGCCTGGAATGGACTAGCGGGGTTTGATACGCAGTATTTT. It specifies CAWNGLAGFDTQYF.

This clone was seen only a few times. CDR3 sequence (DNA): TGTGCCAGTTTAAAGGGGGGGTTGGAGACTGAAGCTTTCTTT. Residues: CASLKGGLETEAFF. This rearrangement joins TRBV6-1 to TRBJ1-1; possible D gene TRBD1, 6 bases. Germline V CDR1 and CDR2: MNHNS, SASEGT. V was trimmed by 9 bases and J by 5 bases, leaving 19 bases between them. The CDR3 is made up of 14 amino acids.

The chain employs TRBV6-5 and TRBJ2-1; D is unclear. V lost 2 bases, J lost 8 bases, and 13 bases lay in between. This CDR3 is 14 amino acids long. The germline CDR1 and CDR2 sequences are MNHEY and SVGAGI. The CDR3, as DNA: TGTGCCAGCAGTTACGACACCTATGGCGATGAGCAGTTCTTC. Protein sequence: CASSYDTYGDEQFF.

The chain couples TRBV11-2 to TRBJ2-2, with 8 bases that match TRBD2. Germline trimming cut 0 bases from V and 6 bases from J; bases unmatched to any gene: 3. CDR1 SGHAT and CDR2 FQNNGV come from the germline V gene. The CDR3 consists of 15 residues. The CDR3 coding sequence is TGTGCCAGCAGCTTAGAGATGCGGGGGGCCGGGGAGCTGTTTTTT. This codes for CASSLEMRGAGELFF.

The chain is built from TRBV5-1 and TRBJ2-1; the match to TRBD1 covers 10 bases. V was clipped by 4 bases and J by 1 base; unmatched bases: 5. Germline V gene data show CDR1 as SGHRS and CDR2 as YFSETQ. The CDR3 spans 16 residues. DNA of the CDR3: TGCGCCAGCAGCCCCGGGACAGGGGCTTCCTACAATGAGCAGTTCTTC. It codes for CASSPGTGASYNEQFF.

V and J are TRBV28 and TRBJ1-2; D might be TRBD1 (6 bases). Germline values: CDR1 MDHEN, CDR2 SYDVKM. Trimming left V 6 bases short and J 4 bases short, with 12 bases between. The CDR3 runs to 13 residues. The CDR3 DNA reads TGTGCCAGCAGGGGGACATCTAGCTATGGCTACACCTTC. Translating it yields CASRGTSSYGYTF.

The V and J genes are TRBV11-2 and TRBJ1-5; unclear D gene. CDR3 length equals 15 residues. Deletions cut 0 bases from V and 0 bases from J, with 6 bases between. CDR1 is SGHAT and CDR2 is FQNNGV in the germline V gene. CDR3 sequence reads: CASSLDSYSNQPQHF. The CDR3 DNA follows: TGTGCCAGCAGCTTAGATTCGTATAGCAATCAGCCCCAGCATTTT. Full variable domain (rest looked up from reference TRBV11-2 and TRBJ1-5): EAGVAQSPRYKIIEKRQSVAFWCNPISGHATLYWYQQILGQGPKLLIQFQNNGVVDDSQLPKDRFSAERLKGVDSTLKIQPAKLEDSAVYLCASSLDSYSNQPQHFGDGTRLSIL.

This clone was recorded a few times. The V call is TRBV14, the J call TRBJ1-2; D might be TRBD1 (5 bases). Germline V gives CDR1 SGHDN, CDR2 FVKESK. Between the trimmed V and J ends, which lost 0 bases and 4 bases, there was a span of 12 bases. This CDR3 has 15 amino acids. The CDR3 region is CASSQDGGTPYGYTF. The DNA of the CDR3 is TGTGCCAGCAGCCAAGATGGGGGGACTCCCTATGGCTACACCTTC. The full variable domain, with the rest looked up from reference TRBV14 and TRBJ1-2, is EAGVTQFPSHSVIEKGQTVTLRCDPISGHDNLYWYRRVMGKEIKFLLHFVKESKQDESGMPNNRFLAERTGGTYSTLKVQPAELEDSGVYFCASSQDGGTPYGYTFGSGTRLTVV.